This TCR beta chain was identified during a study of OX40 agonist ivuxolimab in advanced cancers. The CDR3 sequence is 15 residues long. Germline V gene lookup returns CDR1 MNHEY and CDR2 SVGAGI. Trimming removed 4 bases at V and 3 bases at J, with 13 bases between. The data were produced by immunoSEQ multiplex PCR, yet TCRdb's version contains in-frame clones alone and is incomplete. Here the sample spans more than 45,000 clones, about 89% being singletons. Study-level results: Low levels of normalized T-cell clonal expansion also appeared in some nonresponders. The CD4+ and CD8+ T cells in the blood had expanded clonally by week 6 at 0.1 to 3.0 mg/kg.

Concerning this clone: What it recognizes is unknown.

This chain joins TRBV6-5 and TRBJ2-1; D possibly matches TRBD1 or TRBD2 (5 bases each). This clonotype originated in an adult with an advanced solid tumor such as melanoma, head and neck, liver or kidney cancer. Specimen: CD4+ or CD8+ T cells sorted from blood, collected in a trial of the OX40 agonist ivuxolimab. This chain's CDR3 is CASSSSERGYNEQFF. The CDR3 bases are TGTGCCAGCAGTTCCAGCGAGAGGGGCTACAATGAGCAGTTCTTC.